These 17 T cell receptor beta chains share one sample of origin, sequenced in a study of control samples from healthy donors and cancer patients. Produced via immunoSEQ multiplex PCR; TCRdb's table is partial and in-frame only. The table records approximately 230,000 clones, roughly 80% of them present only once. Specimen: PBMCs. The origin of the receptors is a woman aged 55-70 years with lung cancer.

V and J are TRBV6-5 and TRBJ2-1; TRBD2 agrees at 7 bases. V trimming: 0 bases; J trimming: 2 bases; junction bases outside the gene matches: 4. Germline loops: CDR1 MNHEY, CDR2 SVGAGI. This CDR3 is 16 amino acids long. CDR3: CASSYSGLSTYNEQFF. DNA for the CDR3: TGTGCCAGCAGTTACTCGGGACTATCAACCTACAATGAGCAGTTCTTC.

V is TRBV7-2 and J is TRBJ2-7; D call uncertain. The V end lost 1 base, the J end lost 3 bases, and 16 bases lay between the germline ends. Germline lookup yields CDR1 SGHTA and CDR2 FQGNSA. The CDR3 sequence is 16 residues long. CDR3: CASSLGKKTVLYEQYF. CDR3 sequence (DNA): TGTGCCAGCAGCTTAGGAAAAAAGACGGTACTCTACGAGCAGTACTTC.

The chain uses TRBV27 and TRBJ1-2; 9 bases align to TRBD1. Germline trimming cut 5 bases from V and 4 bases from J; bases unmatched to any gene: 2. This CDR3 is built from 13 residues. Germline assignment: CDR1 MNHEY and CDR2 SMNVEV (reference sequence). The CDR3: CASSPGQGYGYTF. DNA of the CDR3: TGTGCCAGCAGTCCGGGACAGGGCTATGGCTACACCTTC.

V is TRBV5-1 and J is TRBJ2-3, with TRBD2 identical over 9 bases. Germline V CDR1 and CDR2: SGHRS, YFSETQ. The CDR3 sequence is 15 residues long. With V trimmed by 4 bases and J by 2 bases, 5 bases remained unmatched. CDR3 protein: CASSPPSGNTDTQYF. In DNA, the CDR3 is TGCGCCAGCAGCCCTCCTAGCGGGAACACAGATACGCAGTATTTT.

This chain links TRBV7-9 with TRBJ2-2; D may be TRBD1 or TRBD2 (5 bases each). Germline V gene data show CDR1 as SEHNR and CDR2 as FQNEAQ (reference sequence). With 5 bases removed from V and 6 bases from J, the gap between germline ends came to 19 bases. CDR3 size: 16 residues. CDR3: CASSPVGQMGAGELFF. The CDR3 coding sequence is TGTGCCAGCAGCCCGGTCGGGCAAATGGGGGCCGGGGAGCTGTTTTTT.

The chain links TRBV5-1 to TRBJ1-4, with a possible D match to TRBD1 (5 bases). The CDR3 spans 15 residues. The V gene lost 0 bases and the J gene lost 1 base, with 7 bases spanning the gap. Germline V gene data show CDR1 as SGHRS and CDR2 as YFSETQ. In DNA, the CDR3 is TGCGCCAGCAGCTTGGACAGGAGAACTAATGAAAAACTGTTTTTT. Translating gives CASSLDRRTNEKLFF.

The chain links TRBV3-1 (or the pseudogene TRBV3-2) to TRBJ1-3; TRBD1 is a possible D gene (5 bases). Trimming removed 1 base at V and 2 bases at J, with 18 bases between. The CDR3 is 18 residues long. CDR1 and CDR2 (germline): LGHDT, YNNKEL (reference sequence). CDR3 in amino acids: CASSQGGPKGQTGNTIYF. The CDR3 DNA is TGTGCCAGCAGCCAAGGGGGCCCGAAGGGGCAAACTGGAAACACCATATATTTT.

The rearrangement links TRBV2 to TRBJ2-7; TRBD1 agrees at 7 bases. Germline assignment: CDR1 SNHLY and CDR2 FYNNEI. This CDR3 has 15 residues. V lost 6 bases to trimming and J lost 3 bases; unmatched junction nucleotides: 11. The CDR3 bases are TGTGCCAGCAGGGCGAACCGGGACAGCAACTACGAGCAGTACTTC. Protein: CASRANRDSNYEQYF.

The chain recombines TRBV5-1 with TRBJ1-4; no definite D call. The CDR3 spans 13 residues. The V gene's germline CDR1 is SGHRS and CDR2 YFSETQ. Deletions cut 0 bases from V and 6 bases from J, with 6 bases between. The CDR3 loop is CASSLGGDEKLFF. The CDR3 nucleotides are TGCGCCAGCAGCTTGGGAGGTGATGAAAAACTGTTTTTT.

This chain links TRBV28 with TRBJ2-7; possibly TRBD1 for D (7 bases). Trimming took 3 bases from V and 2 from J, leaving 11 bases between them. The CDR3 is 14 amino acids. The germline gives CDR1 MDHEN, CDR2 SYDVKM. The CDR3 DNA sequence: TGTGCCAGCAGTTTGCCAGGGGGGCCCTACGAGCAGTACTTC. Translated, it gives CASSLPGGPYEQYF.

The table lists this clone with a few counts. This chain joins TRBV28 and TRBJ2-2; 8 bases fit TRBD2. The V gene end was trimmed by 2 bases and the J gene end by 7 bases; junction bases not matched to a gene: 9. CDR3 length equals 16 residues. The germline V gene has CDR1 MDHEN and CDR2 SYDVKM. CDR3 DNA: TGTGCCAGCAGTTTAAGTCATCCGGGAGGGGACGGGGAGCTGTTTTTT. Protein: CASSLSHPGGDGELFF.

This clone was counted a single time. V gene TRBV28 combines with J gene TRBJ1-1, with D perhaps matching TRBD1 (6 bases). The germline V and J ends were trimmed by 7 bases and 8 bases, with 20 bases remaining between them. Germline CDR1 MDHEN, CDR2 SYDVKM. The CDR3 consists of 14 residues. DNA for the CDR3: TGTGCCAGCATTAAACCCGGACGGGGGCGGGAAGCTTTCTTT. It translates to CASIKPGRGREAFF.

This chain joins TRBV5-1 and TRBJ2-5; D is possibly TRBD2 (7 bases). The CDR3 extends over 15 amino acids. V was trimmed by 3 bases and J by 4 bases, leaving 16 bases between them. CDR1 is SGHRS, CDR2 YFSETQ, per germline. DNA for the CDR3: TGCGCCAGCAGCTCGACTAGGGGGGGGCTAGAGACCCAGTACTTC. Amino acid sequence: CASSSTRGGLETQYF.

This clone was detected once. The CDR3 coding sequence is TGTGCCAGCAGCCAAGGTTCCTTCGCCCACGAGCAGTACTTC. Its protein product is CASSQGSFAHEQYF. The J gene is TRBJ2-7, the V gene TRBV3-1 (or the pseudogene TRBV3-2); D gene unclear. The CDR3 has 14 residues. V was trimmed by 1 base and J by 5 bases, leaving 12 bases between them. From germline, CDR1 is LGHDT and CDR2 YNNKEL (reference sequence).

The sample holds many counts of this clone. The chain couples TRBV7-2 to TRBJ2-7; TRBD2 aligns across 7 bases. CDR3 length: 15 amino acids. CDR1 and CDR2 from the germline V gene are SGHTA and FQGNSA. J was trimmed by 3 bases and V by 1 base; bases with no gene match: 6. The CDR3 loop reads CASSLGGLAVYEQYF. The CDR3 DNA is TGTGCCAGCAGCTTAGGAGGCCTAGCGGTCTACGAGCAGTACTTC.

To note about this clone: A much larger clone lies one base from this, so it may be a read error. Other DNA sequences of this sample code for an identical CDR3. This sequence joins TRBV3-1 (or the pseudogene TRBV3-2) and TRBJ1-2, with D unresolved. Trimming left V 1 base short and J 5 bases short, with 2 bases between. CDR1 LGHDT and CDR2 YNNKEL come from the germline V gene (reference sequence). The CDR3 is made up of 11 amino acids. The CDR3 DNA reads TGTGCCAGCAGCCAAGGGTATGGCTACACCTTC. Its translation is CASSQGYGYTF.

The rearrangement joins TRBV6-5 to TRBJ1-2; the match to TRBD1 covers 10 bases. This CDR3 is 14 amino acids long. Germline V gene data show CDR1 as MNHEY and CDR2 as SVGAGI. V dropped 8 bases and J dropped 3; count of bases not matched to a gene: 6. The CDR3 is CASYDRGRDYGYTF. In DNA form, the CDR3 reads TGTGCCAGCTATGACAGGGGGCGGGACTATGGCTACACCTTC.